This is a list of T cell receptor beta chains from one sample in a study of CD8+ T cells in alopecia areata. Libraries were prepared by immunoSEQ multiplex PCR; TCRdb keeps only in-frame clonotypes and omits some of them. The data show over 150,000 clones, 50% to 70% seen once. Source: CD4+ T cells sorted from blood, taken at week 0. Receptors were obtained from a human donor with alopecia areata. Each CDR3 is given with its conserved first and last residue. The D gene is left open where the match is weak. Size tells how often a clone was seen (once, few, many) or the class of an expanded clone, and some rows leave it out.

size | D | J | V | DNA | CDR3
- | - | TRBJ2-7 | TRBV6-6 | TGTGCCAGCAGCCACCAGGGACTGCCCCTCTTTTACGAGCAGTACTTC | CASSHQGLPLFYEQYF
- | - | TRBJ2-6 | TRBV5-6 | TGTGCCAGCAGCAGGCGCCAATCTGGGGCCAACGTCCTGACTTTC | CASSRRQSGANVLTF
few | - | TRBJ1-1 | TRBV29-1 | TGCAGCGTTGAGATAGCGGGAACTGAAGCTTTCTTT | CSVEIAGTEAFF
- | - | TRBJ2-7 | TRBV18 | TGTGCCAGCTCACCAAGGCCAGGGGCTTCCTACGAGCAGTACTTC | CASSPRPGASYEQYF
- | - | TRBJ1-1 | TRBV6-5 | TGTGCCAGCAGTTACCATGGGTCCAGGGAGAACACTGAAGCTTTCTTT | CASSYHGSRENTEAFF
- | - | TRBJ1-2 | TRBV9 | TGTGCCAGCAGCGTAGCTTTTGGAGGGCAAGGTGGCTACACCTTC | CASSVAFGGQGGYTF
- | - | TRBJ1-2 | TRBV5-1 | TGCGCCAGCAGCTTGGCCCCGGAGGCCTATGGCTACACCTTC | CASSLAPEAYGYTF
- | - | TRBJ2-6 | TRBV18 | TGTGCCAGCTCACCGGTCAGCTCTGGGGCCAACGTCCTGACTTTC | CASSPVSSGANVLTF
once | TRBD2 | TRBJ2-5 | TRBV9 | TGTGCCAGCAGCGTCGGACTAGTCCAAGAGACCCAGTACTTC | CASSVGLVQETQYF
- | TRBD1 | TRBJ1-2 | TRBV5-1 | TGCGCCAGCAGCTTAGACAGGGGCTATGGCTACACCTTC | CASSLDRGYGYTF
- | - | TRBJ2-6 | TRBV5-1 | TGCGCCAGCAGTTTAATTGAAACTGGGGCCAACGTCCTGACTTTC | CASSLIETGANVLTF
- | - | TRBJ1-3 | TRBV9 | TGTGCCAGCAGCGTCCCAGGTCCTGGAAACACCATATATTTT | CASSVPGPGNTIYF
- | - | TRBJ2-5 | TRBV10-3 | TGTGCCATCAGAGGACTTCGTCAAGAGACCCAGTACTTC | CAIRGLRQETQYF
once | - | TRBJ2-7 | TRBV7-9 | TGTGCCAGCAGCTTACAGGTTCTCGAGCAGTACTTC | CASSLQVLEQYF
- | - | TRBJ1-1 | TRBV7-9 | TGTGCCAGCGTGGCGGGTGACACTGAAGCTTTCTTT | CASVAGDTEAFF
- | TRBD1 | TRBJ1-6 | TRBV7-6 | TGTGCCAGCAGCTTAGCCCAGGGGGCAAATTCACCCCTCCACTTT | CASSLAQGANSPLHF
- | - | TRBJ2-5 | TRBV7-9 | TGTGCCAGCAGCTTAGCGTCCGGGTCACAAGAGACCCAGTACTTC | CASSLASGSQETQYF
- | TRBD1 | TRBJ2-5 | TRBV5-1 | TGCGCCACGAGGGGACAGGGGTCTGAGACCCAGTACTTC | CATRGQGSETQYF
- | - | TRBJ1-2 | TRBV30 | TGTGCCTGGAGTGTAGGGGCAGATGGCTACACCTTC | CAWSVGADGYTF
- | TRBD2 | TRBJ2-3 | TRBV30 | TGTGCCTGGAGTGTGAATAGCGGGGGGTCAGATACGCAGTATTTT | CAWSVNSGGSDTQYF
- | TRBD1 | TRBJ2-2 | TRBV25-1 | TGTGCCAGCAGTGATCGCGTGGGGGACAGGGGGAACACCGGGGAGCTGTTTTTT | CASSDRVGDRGNTGELFF
- | - | TRBJ1-6 | TRBV5-6 | TGTGCCAGCAGCTTGCGAGGAAATTCACCCCTCCACTTT | CASSLRGNSPLHF
- | - | TRBJ1-2 | TRBV6-4 | TGTGCCAGCCTAGAACAGGGCTTCGGTGGCTACACCTTC | CASLEQGFGGYTF
many | - | TRBJ2-3 | TRBV7-3 | TGTGCCAGCAGCCAGGGAGGAGATACGCAGTATTTT | CASSQGGDTQYF
- | - | TRBJ2-3 | TRBV10-3 | TGTGCCATCAGTGAGTTTGGGCCCTCCGGCACAGATACGCAGTATTTT | CAISEFGPSGTDTQYF
- | - | TRBJ1-2 | TRBV5-6 | TGTGCCAGCAGCTTTTGGGAAGTCAACTATGGCTACACCTTC | CASSFWEVNYGYTF